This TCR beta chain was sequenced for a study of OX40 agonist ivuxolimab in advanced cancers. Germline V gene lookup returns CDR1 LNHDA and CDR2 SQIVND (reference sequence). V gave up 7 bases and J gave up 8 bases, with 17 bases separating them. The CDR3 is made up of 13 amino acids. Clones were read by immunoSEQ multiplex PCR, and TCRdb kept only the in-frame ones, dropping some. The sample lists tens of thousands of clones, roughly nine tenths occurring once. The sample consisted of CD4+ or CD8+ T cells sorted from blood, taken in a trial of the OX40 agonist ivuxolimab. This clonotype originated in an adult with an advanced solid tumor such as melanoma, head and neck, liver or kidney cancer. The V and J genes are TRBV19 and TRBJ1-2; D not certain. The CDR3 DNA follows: TGTGCCAGTACCCTTAACCCGTTGAGGGGCTACACCTTC. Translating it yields CASTLNPLRGYTF.